Listed below are T cell receptor beta chains from one sample, sequenced in a study of cytomegalovirus exposure and HLA in healthy donors. Assay: immunoSEQ multiplex PCR; the TCRdb copy retains only in-frame clones and omits some. The sample shows 120,000 or so clones, roughly 78% of them seen only once. The sequenced sample consisted of PBMCs. These receptors came from a male donor in good health and CMV-seronegative. CDR3s include the opening cysteine and the closing phenylalanine or tryptophan. D genes are given only for firm matches. For some rows the clone size is stated as once, few or many, or as a class when expanded; others skip it.

size: -
V: TRBV15
D: -
J: TRBJ1-5
DNA: TGTGCCACCAGCAGAGATCGTAGTGTCCAGCCCCAGCATTTT
CDR3: CATSRDRSVQPQHF

size: -
V: TRBV12-2
D: -
J: TRBJ2-1
DNA: TGTGCAAGTCGCTTAGCCCTTAGCGGGGGCGCAGCCTACAATGAGCAGTTCTTC
CDR3: CASRLALSGGAAYNEQFF

size: -
V: TRBV7-9
D: TRBD1
J: TRBJ1-2
DNA: TGTTCCAGCAGCTCAGGGGGCCCTTATGGCTACACCTTC
CDR3: CSSSSGGPYGYTF

size: -
V: TRBV9
D: -
J: TRBJ1-2
DNA: TGTGCCAGCAGCGTAGATTACAGGCCGGAGCTTGGCTACACCTTC
CDR3: CASSVDYRPELGYTF

size: -
V: TRBV28
D: -
J: TRBJ1-2
DNA: TGTGCCAGCAGTTTCTCCGACACGCGTACTGGCTACACCTTC
CDR3: CASSFSDTRTGYTF

size: -
V: TRBV30
D: -
J: TRBJ1-1
DNA: TGTGCCTGGTATCCCGCCGTGGCGAACACTGAAGCTTTCTTT
CDR3: CAWYPAVANTEAFF

size: -
V: TRBV6-5
D: TRBD1
J: TRBJ1-5
DNA: TGTGCCAGCAGCCACGGATGGGACAGGGGACAGCCCCAGCATTTT
CDR3: CASSHGWDRGQPQHF

size: -
V: TRBV27
D: TRBD2
J: TRBJ2-7
DNA: TGTGCCAGCAGCTCTAGCGGGAATTCGCGAGGATCCTACGAGCAGTACTTC
CDR3: CASSSSGNSRGSYEQYF

size: few
V: TRBV19
D: -
J: TRBJ2-2
DNA: TGTGCCAGTAGGTACGAGGCGCACACCGGGGAGCTGTTTTTT
CDR3: CASRYEAHTGELFF

size: -
V: TRBV5-1
D: -
J: TRBJ2-4
DNA: TGCGCCAGCAGTTTCAGCCCTGGAGGATGGCAAAACATTCAGTACTTC
CDR3: CASSFSPGGWQNIQYF

size: few
V: TRBV2
D: TRBD1
J: TRBJ2-2
DNA: TGTGCCAGTAGACAGGGGATCGACGGGGAGCTGTTTTTT
CDR3: CASRQGIDGELFF

size: -
V: TRBV7-2
D: TRBD2
J: TRBJ2-5
DNA: TGTGCCAGCAGCTTAGCCCTGGGACTAGCGGGGGGGCTCCAAGAGACCCAGTACTTC
CDR3: CASSLALGLAGGLQETQYF

size: -
V: TRBV7-9
D: TRBD1
J: TRBJ1-2
DNA: TGTGCCAGCAGCCCGGGGGACAGCCTCTATGGCTACACCTTC
CDR3: CASSPGDSLYGYTF

size: -
V: TRBV2
D: -
J: TRBJ1-1
DNA: TGTGCCAGCCGGGCGTCCGCGGGCACTGAAGCTTTCTTT
CDR3: CASRASAGTEAFF

size: -
V: TRBV28
D: TRBD2
J: TRBJ2-1
DNA: TGTGCCAGCAGTTTTAACAGGGGGCTAGCGGGGGGGGATGAGCAGTTCTTC
CDR3: CASSFNRGLAGGDEQFF

size: -
V: TRBV10-3
D: -
J: TRBJ2-1
DNA: TGTGCCATCAGTGGCGGGGTAGGGGTCTACAATGAGCAGTTCTTC
CDR3: CAISGGVGVYNEQFF

size: -
V: TRBV7-9
D: -
J: TRBJ2-2
DNA: TGTTCCAGCAGAATCTCCCCCGGGGAGCTGTTTTTT
CDR3: CSSRISPGELFF

size: few
V: TRBV28
D: -
J: TRBJ1-3
DNA: TGTGCCAGCAGTTCCCCAGGGACTGGAAACACCATATATTTT
CDR3: CASSSPGTGNTIYF

size: -
V: TRBV6-1
D: -
J: TRBJ1-3
DNA: TGTGCCAGCAGTGAACTAGGGCAGGGTAGTAACACCATATATTTT
CDR3: CASSELGQGSNTIYF

size: -
V: TRBV4-2
D: TRBD1
J: TRBJ1-5
DNA: TGTGCCAGCAGCCAAGAATTGGGGACAGGGAATCAGCCCCAGCATTTT
CDR3: CASSQELGTGNQPQHF

size: once
V: TRBV16
D: -
J: TRBJ2-7
DNA: TGTGCCAGCAGCCAATCGAGTGTGAGTTCCTACGAGCAGTACTTC
CDR3: CASSQSSVSSYEQYF

size: -
V: TRBV7-2
D: TRBD2
J: TRBJ2-4
DNA: TGTGCCAGCAGCCGAGGGACTAGCGGGGGGGCCTTCAAAAACATTCAGTACTTC
CDR3: CASSRGTSGGAFKNIQYF

size: -
V: TRBV5-1
D: TRBD1
J: TRBJ2-4
DNA: TGCGCCAGCAGCCCCGGGGGCAGGGGGCTCGTTTGGACCAAAAACATTCAGTACTTC
CDR3: CASSPGGRGLVWTKNIQYF

size: -
V: TRBV7-9
D: -
J: TRBJ2-7
DNA: TGTGCCAGCAGCTTAGATGTAGGTAACAGGGCAGAATCCGAGCAGTACTTC
CDR3: CASSLDVGNRAESEQYF

size: -
V: TRBV7-9
D: TRBD2
J: TRBJ2-1
DNA: TGTGCCAGCAGCTTAGAAGAAAAGCGGGAGCAGCAGTTCTTC
CDR3: CASSLEEKREQQFF

size: -
V: TRBV10-3
D: TRBD1
J: TRBJ1-6
DNA: TGTGCCATCAGTGAGGAGGGGACAGGGGGGAATTCACCCCTCCACTTT
CDR3: CAISEEGTGGNSPLHF

size: -
V: TRBV18
D: TRBD1
J: TRBJ2-7
DNA: TGTGCCAGCTCACCGGCCCTGACAGGGGGCACGGGTGAGCAGTACTTC
CDR3: CASSPALTGGTGEQYF

size: -
V: TRBV21-1
D: -
J: TRBJ1-2
DNA: TGTGCCGCGAGGGACAGGGGATCTGGCTACACCTTC
CDR3: CAARDRGSGYTF

size: -
V: TRBV10-2
D: TRBD2
J: TRBJ2-7
DNA: TGCGCCAGCAGTGAATCCAGCGGGAGCTCCTACGAGCAGTACTTC
CDR3: CASSESSGSSYEQYF

size: -
V: TRBV14
D: TRBD1
J: TRBJ1-2
DNA: TGTGCCAGCAGCCAATACAGGGGGCTTGGCTACACCTTC
CDR3: CASSQYRGLGYTF

size: -
V: TRBV30
D: TRBD1
J: TRBJ1-5
DNA: TGTGCCTGGAGCACCGGGACAGGGGGCCAGCCCCAGCATTTT
CDR3: CAWSTGTGGQPQHF

size: -
V: TRBV7-2
D: -
J: TRBJ2-2
DNA: TGTGCCAGCACCAGGGGTAGTAGTCTTGGAACCGGGGAGCTGTTTTTT
CDR3: CASTRGSSLGTGELFF

size: -
V: TRBV7-9
D: TRBD1
J: TRBJ1-1
DNA: TGTGCCAGCAGCGAGGCGACAGGGACCATGAACACTGAAGCTTTCTTT
CDR3: CASSEATGTMNTEAFF

size: -
V: TRBV4-3
D: TRBD2
J: TRBJ2-7
DNA: TGCGCCAGCAGCCAGGCGACTAGCGGGGCCTCCTACGAGCAGTACTTC
CDR3: CASSQATSGASYEQYF

size: -
V: TRBV6-6
D: -
J: TRBJ2-1
DNA: TGTGCCAGCAGTCTATTAAGTCCGTCCTACAATGAGCAGTTCTTC
CDR3: CASSLLSPSYNEQFF

size: -
V: TRBV11-2
D: TRBD1
J: TRBJ1-2
DNA: TGTGCCAGCAGCTTAGGGACAGGGATAATCTATGGCTACACCTTC
CDR3: CASSLGTGIIYGYTF

size: few
V: TRBV28
D: -
J: TRBJ2-7
DNA: TGTGCCAGCAGTTTAATACGACAGTCCCCCGAGCAGTACTTC
CDR3: CASSLIRQSPEQYF

size: -
V: TRBV5-1
D: -
J: TRBJ2-7
DNA: TGCGCCAGCAGCTTGGCCTCAGGGTTCAACGAGCAGTACTTC
CDR3: CASSLASGFNEQYF

size: -
V: TRBV10-3
D: -
J: TRBJ2-7
DNA: TGTGCCATCAGCAATGGACTGGTTTACGAGCAGTACTTC
CDR3: CAISNGLVYEQYF

size: -
V: TRBV15
D: -
J: TRBJ2-6
DNA: TGTGCCACCAGCTTCACACCCTCTGGGGCCAACGTCCTGACTTTC
CDR3: CATSFTPSGANVLTF

size: -
V: TRBV15
D: TRBD2
J: TRBJ2-1
DNA: TGTGCCACCAGCAGAGATAGCCCGACTAGCGGGTCCAAGCAGTTCTTC
CDR3: CATSRDSPTSGSKQFF

size: -
V: TRBV6-1
D: -
J: TRBJ2-5
DNA: TGTGCCAGCAGTTACGGAGAGACCCAGTACTTC
CDR3: CASSYGETQYF

size: once
V: TRBV16
D: -
J: TRBJ2-3
DNA: TGTGCCAGCAGCCACACCTATAGCACAGATACGCAGTATTTT
CDR3: CASSHTYSTDTQYF

size: few
V: TRBV10-3
D: -
J: TRBJ2-7
DNA: TGTGCCATCATGGGCGGGCCCGGCTACGAGCAGTACTTC
CDR3: CAIMGGPGYEQYF

size: -
V: TRBV5-1
D: -
J: TRBJ1-3
DNA: TGCGCCAGCAGCACCACAGGGTCTGGAAACACCATATATTTT
CDR3: CASSTTGSGNTIYF

size: -
V: TRBV4-3
D: -
J: TRBJ1-1
DNA: TGCGCCAGCAGCCAAGATAAGTGGCGGTTGAACACTGAAGCTTTCTTT
CDR3: CASSQDKWRLNTEAFF

size: once
V: TRBV18
D: TRBD1
J: TRBJ2-4
DNA: TGTGCCAGCTCACCACTGACAGGGGGCCAGATAAACATTCAGTACTTC
CDR3: CASSPLTGGQINIQYF

size: -
V: TRBV5-1
D: TRBD2
J: TRBJ2-2
DNA: TGCGCCAGCAGTTTTGGGACTAGCGGATACACCGGGGAGCTGTTTTTT
CDR3: CASSFGTSGYTGELFF

size: -
V: TRBV6-1
D: TRBD1
J: TRBJ1-2
DNA: TGTGCCAGCAGGCCGACAGGGGTGCGGGGCTACACCTTC
CDR3: CASRPTGVRGYTF